A selection of T cell receptor beta chains follows, all from one sample in a study of low-dose radiotherapy and immunotherapy resistance in tumors. TCRdb itself ran the reads through MiXCR, one entry per CDR3 protein. The table has tens of thousands of distinct CDR3 sequences, 25% seen once. The specimen was PBMCs, collected before treatment. All receptors derive from a male donor with prostate cancer. CDR3s include the opening cysteine and the closing phenylalanine or tryptophan. Fields, in order: V gene, D gene, clone size, CDR3 length, J gene, CDR3 protein, CDR3 DNA. D genes are given only for firm matches. Size values are once, few and many counts, or a class for expanded clones, and some rows have none.

>TRBV5-5|NA|NA|13|TRBJ2-6
CASSLAGADVLTF
TGTGCCAGCAGCTTGGCTGGGGCCGACGTCCTGACTTTC
>TRBV20-1|NA|many|13|TRBJ2-3
CSAKLVSIDTQYF
TGCAGTGCGAAACTAGTTTCGATAGATACGCAGTATTTT
>TRBV28|NA|NA|15|TRBJ2-2
CASTQRTGGTGELFF
TGTGCCAGCACCCAGAGAACTGGGGGCACCGGGGAGCTGTTTTTT
>TRBV7-2|NA|NA|13|TRBJ1-1
CASTPGRNTEAFF
TGTGCCAGCACCCCGGGGAGGAACACTGAAGCTTTCTTT
>TRBV3-1|NA|NA|15|TRBJ1-1
CASSQTGRSGTEAFF
TGTGCCAGCAGCCAAACAGGGAGGTCCGGCACTGAAGCTTTCTTT
>TRBV28|TRBD1|many|14|TRBJ2-7
CASRLGQGSNEQYF
TGTGCCAGCCGACTGGGACAGGGGAGCAACGAGCAGTACTTC
>TRBV20-1|NA|many|11|TRBJ2-3
CSASNEYTQYF
TGCAGTGCTAGTAATGAATATACGCAGTATTTT
>TRBV18|TRBD1|many|13|TRBJ2-5
CASSPGQKETQYF
TGTGCCAGCTCACCGGGACAGAAAGAGACCCAGTACTTC
>TRBV20-1|NA|many|21|TRBJ2-1
CSAATPQGVRIAGSSYNEQFF
TGCAGTGCAGCAACCCCACAGGGGGTCAGGATAGCGGGCAGCTCCTACAATGAGCAGTTCTTC
>TRBV7-9|NA|many|16|TRBJ2-2
CASSLVSTQDTGELFF
TGTGCCAGCAGCTTAGTTTCCACCCAGGACACCGGGGAGCTGTTTTTT
>TRBV5-1|NA|many|14|TRBJ2-7
CASSLAQGHYEQYF
TGCGCCAGCAGCTTGGCGCAGGGACACTACGAGCAGTACTTC
>TRBV27|TRBD2|many|16|TRBJ2-4
CASSKGLAVAKNIQYF
TGTGCCAGCAGTAAGGGACTAGCGGTAGCCAAAAACATTCAGTACTTC
>TRBV5-1|TRBD1|NA|15|TRBJ2-2
CASSYRQGGTGELFF
TGCGCCAGCAGCTACCGACAGGGCGGGACCGGGGAGCTGTTTTTT
>TRBV5-1|NA|many|13|TRBJ2-1
CASGLDTYNEQFF
TGCGCCAGCGGGTTGGACACATACAATGAGCAGTTCTTC
>TRBV5-1|NA|NA|16|TRBJ2-3
CASSLATAVSPDTQYF
TGCGCCAGCAGCTTGGCGACAGCAGTCTCCCCAGATACGCAGTATTTT
>TRBV7-9|NA|many|15|TRBJ2-7
CASSTDQSHGYEQYF
TGTGCCAGCAGCACCGACCAATCCCACGGCTACGAGCAGTACTTC
>TRBV15|NA|many|13|TRBJ2-7
CATSRTRGREQYF
TGTGCCACCAGCAGAACTCGGGGGAGGGAGCAGTACTTC
>TRBV10-3|NA|many|14|TRBJ2-2
CASRQDANTGELFF
TGTGCCTCCCGACAGGACGCGAACACCGGGGAGCTGTTTTTT
>TRBV12-3/TRBV12-4|NA|NA|11|TRBJ1-2
CAIGQNYGYTF
TGTGCCATCGGACAGAACTATGGCTACACCTTC
>TRBV29-1|TRBD1|NA|12|TRBJ1-2
CSVGGQGHGYTF
TGCAGCGTTGGGGGACAGGGACATGGCTACACCTTC
>TRBV28|NA|NA|14|TRBJ2-7
CASSSGEILREQYF
TGTGCCAGCAGTTCGGGGGAAATCTTGCGGGAGCAGTACTTC